The 29 T cell receptor beta chains presented below share a single source sample, sequenced in a study of T cells in women clearing cervical HPV infection (dated by TCRdb to 2017 to 2018). The library was produced with the immunoSEQ multiplex PCR assay. TCRdb retrieved this table from immuneACCESS and kept in-frame rearrangements only. Not all clones are present; in checked studies, unresolved V genes account for under half, and no reason is known for the remainder. The table kept for this sample lists more than 25,000 clones. The top ten hold 7.8% of the sample. The source material was blood buffy coat. The receptors stem from a woman between 18 and 75 years old with a cervical HPV16 infection that either progressed to CIN3+ or cleared (not recorded which).

Comment on this clone: The read finishes 3 residues shy of the CDR3 end, and the germline J gene is used to complete it. This chain joins TRBV7-6 and TRBJ1-1; D is undetermined. The CDR3 has 12 residues. Germline-derived CDR1 and CDR2 are SGHVS and FNYEAQ. The sequenced part of the CDR3 DNA is TGTGCCAGCAGCCCCCTAGGAGAGACA. This codes for CASSPLGET. The whole CDR3 sequence is CASSPLGETAFF.

Of note for this clone: Read coverage stops 3 residues before the CDR3 terminus; the germline J gene supplies the remainder. The V and J genes are TRBV19 and TRBJ1-5; weak D call: TRBD1 (5 bases). Germline values: CDR1 LNHDA, CDR2 SQIVND (reference sequence). The CDR3 consists of 15 residues. V lost 4 bases and J lost 7, with 17 bases in between. The CDR3 protein is CASSTRGGEPQPQHF. Partial CDR3 DNA: TGTGCCAGTAGTACGAGGGGAGGGGAGCCCCAGCCC.

Remarks on this clone: The read ends 3 residues early relative to the CDR3; the germline J gene fills the gap. J is TRBJ1-6 and V is TRBV7-9, with D possibly TRBD1 on 6 matching bases. CDR1 and CDR2 (germline): SEHNR, FQNEAQ (reference sequence). The CDR3 spans 15 residues. The covered CDR3 bases are TGTGCCAGCAGCTTAGAAGGCGTCAGGGGTTCGGCC. Translating gives CASSLEGVRGSA. The full CDR3 sequence reads CASSLEGVRGSALHF.

Concerning this clone itself: The missing CDR3 end, 3 residues past where the read stops, is filled in from the germline J gene. The J gene is TRBJ2-1, the V gene TRBV14; D assignment may be TRBD1 or TRBD2 (5 bases each). Germline V CDR1 and CDR2: SGHDN, FVKESK. The CDR3 consists of 15 residues. The V and J ends lost 2 bases and 0 bases respectively, with 8 bases between them. Here the CDR3 reads CASSQPGSSYNEQFF. Partial CDR3 DNA: TGTGCCAGCAGCCAACCAGGGAGCTCCTACAATGAG.

Comment on this clone: Read coverage stops 3 residues before the CDR3 terminus; the germline J gene supplies the remainder. The V gene is TRBV5-1, the J gene TRBJ2-3, with 10 nucleotides matching TRBD2. This CDR3 comprises 15 residues. Germline CDR1 reads SGHRS; CDR2 reads YFSETQ. V was pared by 6 bases and J by 2 bases, with 6 bases of the junction left unmatched. The part of the CDR3 DNA that was read is TGCGCCAGCAACTTAGCGGGAGGCATCACAGATACG. Translated: CASNLAGGITDT. From start to end, the CDR3 is CASNLAGGITDTQYF.

On this clone itself: The CDR3 goes on 3 residues after the read ends, and that part is filled in from the germline J gene. V gene TRBV30 combines with J gene TRBJ1-5; 9 nucleotides agree with TRBD1. This CDR3 is 15 amino acids long. The germline V gene has CDR1 GTSNPN and CDR2 SVGIG (reference sequence). V shed 1 base and J 7 bases; nucleotides not matched to a gene: 8. The DNA read from the CDR3 is TGTGCCTGGAGTGAAGGTACGGACAGGGGCCAGCCC. Translation: CAWSEGTDRGQP. The CDR3 reads in full as CAWSEGTDRGQPQHF.

Remarks on this clone: The sequence runs out 3 residues before the end of the CDR3; the remainder is reconstructed from the germline J gene. V and J are TRBV11-2 and TRBJ2-5, with TRBD2 matching 8 bases. With 6 bases clipped from V and 1 base from J, the junction kept 1 base outside the gene matches. Germline V lookup: CDR1 SGHAT, CDR2 FQNNGV. The CDR3 spans 13 residues. CDR3 DNA (partial): TGTGCCAGCAGGACTAGCGCCCAAGAGACC. This codes for CASRTSAQET. In full, the CDR3 is CASRTSAQETQYF.

About this clone itself: The CDR3 is cut off 3 residues early in the read; its end comes from the germline J gene. The chain recombines TRBV7-2 with TRBJ1-2; TRBD1 might be the D (5 bases). The CDR3 spans 13 residues. Germline V gives CDR1 SGHTA, CDR2 FQGNSA. V was clipped by 6 bases and J by 5 bases, with 13 bases between them. The sequenced CDR3 bases are TGTGCCAGCAGTCGGGCGGGGCTTTATGGC. Translated: CASSRAGLYG. The full CDR3 protein is CASSRAGLYGYTF.

Remarks on this clone: The CDR3 end falls 3 residues outside the read, so it is completed with the germline J gene. The chain has TRBV28 and TRBJ2-3; 10 bases map to TRBD1. Unmatched junction bases numbered 7, after V lost 3 bases and J lost 1 base. There are 17 residues in the CDR3. Germline CDR1 reads MDHEN; CDR2 reads SYDVKM. The DNA read from the CDR3 is TGTGCCAGCAGTTTCGGACAGGGGGAGAGAGGCACAGATACG. Protein product: CASSFGQGERGTDT. The CDR3 reads in full as CASSFGQGERGTDTQYF.

In regard to this clone: The read is 3 residues too short to cover the CDR3 end, so that end is filled in from the germline J gene. The chain is built from TRBV30 and TRBJ2-1; D is uncertain. This CDR3 is built from 10 residues. Between the trimmed V and J ends, which lost 7 bases and 2 bases, there was a span of 3 bases. Per germline, CDR1 GTSNPN and CDR2 SVGIG (reference sequence). The sequenced CDR3 bases are TGTGCCTCTACCTACAATGAG. Residues: CASTYNE. From start to end, the CDR3 is CASTYNEQFF.

About this clone: The CDR3 end falls 3 residues outside the read, so it is completed with the germline J gene. V usage is TRBV27 and J usage is TRBJ2-7; D gene unclear. This CDR3 spans 14 amino acids. The V end was cut by 6 bases, the J end by 2 bases, with 14 bases between. The V gene's germline CDR1 is MNHEY and CDR2 SMNVEV (reference sequence). The CDR3 here is CASSLTEAPYEQYF. Partial CDR3 DNA: TGTGCCAGCAGCCTCACAGAGGCCCCCTACGAG.

On this clone itself: The CDR3 goes on 3 residues after the read ends, and that part is filled in from the germline J gene. The chain couples TRBV12-3 or TRBV12-4 to TRBJ2-1; D unresolved. V gave up 3 bases and J gave up 5 bases, with 5 bases separating them. There are 12 residues in the CDR3. The CDR3 DNA, read in part, is TGTGCCAGCAGTTTCCCTGACAATGAG. Translation: CASSFPDNE. The entire CDR3 protein reads CASSFPDNEQFF.

Concerning this clone itself: Read coverage stops 3 residues before the CDR3 terminus; the germline J gene supplies the remainder. The rearrangement joins TRBV20-1 to TRBJ2-2; TRBD1 is a possible D gene (5 bases). There are 14 residues in the CDR3. Germline V gene sequence: CDR1 DFQATT, CDR2 SNEGSKA (reference sequence). The CDR3 region is CSARVLVGANVLFF. The sequenced CDR3 bases are TGCAGTGCTAGAGTTCTAGTTGGGGCCAACGTG.

As to this clone: Read sequence stops 3 residues before the CDR3 end, and the germline J gene provides the missing end. The chain has TRBV5-4 and TRBJ2-5, with D tentatively TRBD2 (5 bases). In germline, CDR1 is SGHNT, CDR2 YYREEE (reference sequence). Trimming removed 0 bases at V and 3 bases at J, with 9 bases between. This CDR3 is 14 amino acids long. Partial CDR3 DNA: TGTGCCAGCAGCTTGGCTAAGCGGAAAGAGACC. It encodes CASSLAKRKET. The whole CDR3 region reads CASSLAKRKETQYF.

With regard to this clone: The CDR3 end falls 3 residues outside the read, so it is completed with the germline J gene. The chain carries TRBV10-3 and TRBJ1-3, with TRBD1 matching over 9 bases. The length of the CDR3 is 16 residues. Germline values: CDR1 ENHRY, CDR2 SYGVKD. Germline trimming cut 6 bases from V and 2 bases from J; bases unmatched to any gene: 8. The covered CDR3 bases are TGTGCCATCAGGGAACAGGGGGCCGAAACTGGAAACACC. Residues: CAIREQGAETGNT. Given in full, the CDR3 is CAIREQGAETGNTIYF.

On this clone: From the germline J gene comes the end of the CDR3, since the read stops 3 residues before it. The chain recombines TRBV9 with TRBJ2-1, with 16 nucleotides matching TRBD2. V trimming: 3 bases; J trimming: 7 bases; junction bases outside the gene matches: 1. Per the germline V gene, CDR1 is SGDLS and CDR2 is YYNGEE. This CDR3 is 15 amino acids long. CDR3 bases read: TGTGCCAGCAGCGCGGGACTAGCGGGAGGGAATGAG. Translated, it gives CASSAGLAGGNE. The full CDR3 protein is CASSAGLAGGNEQFF.

A note on this clone: The read ends 3 residues before the CDR3 terminus; that terminus is restored from the germline J gene. The chain uses TRBV19 and TRBJ1-3; D unclear. V gave up 7 bases and J gave up 9 bases, with 10 bases separating them. CDR3 size: 11 residues. CDR1 and CDR2 (germline): LNHDA, SQIVND (reference sequence). Partial CDR3 DNA: TGTGCCAGTACTCGCTCGGGCACC. Translation gives CASTRSGT. The entire CDR3 protein is CASTRSGTIYF.

Regarding this clone: Sequencing ends 3 residues short of the CDR3 end; the germline J gene provides the rest. The rearrangement uses TRBV4-1 and TRBJ1-3, with a tentative D call TRBD1 (5 bases). This CDR3 comprises 15 residues. Germline lookup yields CDR1 MGHRA and CDR2 YSYEKL. The V gene lost 0 bases and the J gene lost 4 bases, with 10 bases spanning the gap. CDR3 DNA, as far as it was read: TGCGCCAGCAGCCAAGATCAGGGATTCGGAAACACC. Its protein is CASSQDQGFGNT. The CDR3 in its entirety is CASSQDQGFGNTIYF.

Points on this clone: The read gets to within 3 residues of the CDR3 end, and the germline J gene fills in the rest. V usage is TRBV6-1 and J usage is TRBJ2-7; 7 nucleotides align to TRBD1. After removal of 4 bases from V and 4 bases from J, the junction contained 10 bases not matched to a gene. From germline, CDR1 is MNHNS and CDR2 SASEGT. This CDR3 region has 15 residues. Here the CDR3 reads CASSVTGTDLYEQYF. The part of the CDR3 DNA that was read is TGTGCCAGCAGTGTCACCGGGACAGATTTATACGAG.

The sequenced CDR3 bases are TGTGCCATCAGCTTGGGACAGTTGGAGACC. Translation gives CAISLGQLET. The entire CDR3 reads CAISLGQLETQYF. The rearrangement joins TRBV10-3 to TRBJ2-5, with 7 bases that match TRBD1. Read coverage stops 3 residues before the CDR3 terminus; the germline J gene supplies the remainder. The CDR3 is 13 amino acids. The germline gives CDR1 ENHRY, CDR2 SYGVKD. The ends lost 6 bases at V and 5 bases at J; junction bases unmatched: 6.

Note on this clone: The read gets to within 3 residues of the CDR3 end, and the germline J gene fills in the rest. The chain recombines TRBV30 with TRBJ1-2; TRBD1 aligns across 8 bases. The CDR3 runs to 13 residues. CDR1 is GTSNPN and CDR2 is SVGIG in the germline V gene (reference sequence). J was trimmed by 7 bases and V by 3 bases; bases with no gene match: 7. Here the CDR3 reads CAWRIQGAGGYTF. Incomplete CDR3 DNA: TGTGCCTGGAGGATTCAGGGGGCTGGTGGC. Full variable domain (missing parts from reference TRBV30 and TRBJ1-2): SQTIHQWPATLVQPVGSPLSLECTVEGTSNPNLYWYRQAAGRGLQLLFYSVGIGQISSEVPQNLSASRPQDRQFILSSKKLLLSDSGFYLCAWRIQGAGGYTFGSGTRLTVV.

As regards this clone: Read coverage stops 3 residues before the CDR3 terminus; the germline J gene supplies the remainder. The J gene is TRBJ2-7, the V gene TRBV3-1 (or the pseudogene TRBV3-2); 10 bases map to TRBD2. The CDR3 consists of 15 residues. Germline CDR1 reads LGHDT; CDR2 reads YNNKEL (reference sequence). V dropped 2 bases and J dropped 5; count of bases not matched to a gene: 6. The DNA read from the CDR3 is TGTGCCAGCAGCCAACTAGCGGGGGATTTTGACGAG. It specifies CASSQLAGDFDE. The CDR3, in full, reads CASSQLAGDFDEQYF.

About this clone: The sequenced fragment ends 3 residues before the CDR3 boundary, so the rest is inferred from the germline J gene. The chain links TRBV4-2 to TRBJ2-2; 8 bases map to TRBD2. With V trimmed by 4 bases and J by 2 bases, 9 bases remained unmatched. Looked up from germline, CDR1 is LGHNA and CDR2 is YNFKEQ. The CDR3 is 17 residues long. The sequenced CDR3 bases are TGTGCCAGCAGCCCACGGGGGGGGGCGGATAACACCGGGGAG. Translated, it gives CASSPRGGADNTGE. The CDR3 in full is CASSPRGGADNTGELFF.

Points on this clone: The read ends 3 residues before the CDR3 terminus; that terminus is restored from the germline J gene. The chain combines TRBV5-1 with TRBJ2-5; D not certain. V was shortened by 0 bases and J by 0 bases, with 6 bases between the two germline ends. This CDR3 region has 14 residues. Germline V gives CDR1 SGHRS, CDR2 YFSETQ. The sequenced part of the CDR3 DNA is TGCGCCAGCAGCTTGGGGGCGTACCAAGAGACC. This sequence encodes CASSLGAYQET. The full CDR3 protein is CASSLGAYQETQYF.

Of note for this clone: The CDR3 end lies 3 residues beyond the end of the read and is filled in from the germline J gene. The chain couples TRBV9 to TRBJ2-1; D could derive from TRBD1 or TRBD2 (5 bases each). This CDR3 is built from 14 residues. V was shortened by 3 bases and J by 7 bases, with 14 bases between the two germline ends. Germline assignment: CDR1 SGDLS and CDR2 YYNGEE. The covered CDR3 bases are TGTGCCAGCAGCGGAGGGGAAGAATGGAATGAG. Protein product: CASSGGEEWNE. The entire CDR3 protein is CASSGGEEWNEQFF.

Note on this clone: The read ends 3 residues early relative to the CDR3; the germline J gene fills the gap. This chain links TRBV7-2 with TRBJ2-7; 8 bases line up with TRBD1. V shed 4 bases and J 2 bases; nucleotides not matched to a gene: 10. From germline, CDR1 is SGHTA and CDR2 FQGNSA. The CDR3 loop spans 16 amino acids. The CDR3 bases that were read are TGTGCCAGCAGCTCAGCGGACAGGGCAAACGCCTACGAG. Encoded protein: CASSSADRANAYE. The full CDR3 sequence reads CASSSADRANAYEQYF. The complete variable domain, with remaining parts taken from reference TRBV7-2 and TRBJ2-7, reads GAGVSQSPSNKVTEKGKDVELRCDPISGHTALYWYRQSLGQGLEFLIYFQGNSAPDKSGLPSDRFSAERTGGSVSTLTIQRTQQEDSAVYLCASSSADRANAYEQYFGPGTRLTVT.

Comment on this clone: The CDR3 is cut off 3 residues early in the read; its end comes from the germline J gene. The V gene is TRBV5-1, the J gene TRBJ1-1; TRBD1 is a possible D gene (6 bases). This CDR3 is built from 13 residues. Per germline, CDR1 SGHRS and CDR2 YFSETQ. Trimming took off 2 bases at V and 4 bases at J, with 9 bases between the two ends. The DNA read from the CDR3 is TGCGCCAGCAGCTTAGGGGGAGCCACTGAA. Protein product: CASSLGGATE. The whole CDR3 region reads CASSLGGATEAFF.

Comment on this clone: The read ends 3 residues early relative to the CDR3; the germline J gene fills the gap. The chain recombines TRBV29-1 with TRBJ1-6; D may be TRBD1 (5 bases). The germline V and J ends were trimmed by 5 bases and 5 bases, with 10 bases remaining between them. The CDR3 sequence is 13 residues long. Germline lookup yields CDR1 SQVTM and CDR2 ANQGSEA. The CDR3 loop is CSVRQSDNSPLHF. The CDR3 bases that were read are TGCAGCGTTAGACAGTCCGATAATTCACCC. Full variable domain (missing parts from reference TRBV29-1 and TRBJ1-6): SAVISQKPSRDICQRGTSLTIQCQVDSQVTMMFWYRQQPGQSLTLIATANQGSEATYESGFVIDKFPISRPNLTFSTLTVSNMSPEDSSIYLCSVRQSDNSPLHFGNGTRLTVT.

Concerning this clone itself: The CDR3 end is not reached by the read, which stops 3 residues before it; the germline J gene fills it in. The chain carries TRBV4-1 and TRBJ2-1; D is uncertain. Trimming took off 0 bases at V and 0 bases at J, with 6 bases between the two ends. The germline V gene encodes CDR1 MGHRA and CDR2 YSYEKL. The length of the CDR3 is 15 residues. The CDR3 DNA, read in part, is TGCGCCAGCAGCCAAGAAAGGGTCTCCTACAATGAG. Its protein product is CASSQERVSYNE. The complete CDR3 sequence is CASSQERVSYNEQFF.